A selection of T cell receptor beta chains follows, all from one sample in a study of Graves' ophthalmopathy and Graves' hyperthyroidism. TCRdb reprocessed the multiplex PCR reads via MiXCR and lists one record per CDR3 protein. The sample shows 300,000 to 500,000 distinct CDR3 sequences, 15% of them seen only once. What was sequenced was peripheral blood. Every receptor here comes from a woman aged 18-30 years with stable Graves' hyperthyroidism. Each CDR3 is given with its conserved first and last residue. Fields, in order: J gene, D gene, clone size, V gene, CDR3 protein, CDR3 DNA. The D gene is left open where the match is weak. Clone size is given for some rows only: seen once, a few or many times, or a class if the clone is expanded.

>TRBJ2-7|TRBD1|many|TRBV29-1
CSAQNQGGLRVQYF
TGCAGCGCCCAGAATCAAGGGGGCCTGAGGGTGCAGTACTTC
>TRBJ1-1|TRBD1|many|TRBV2
CASIRDRGTAEAFF
TGTGCCAGCATCAGGGACAGGGGTACGGCTGAAGCTTTCTTT
>TRBJ2-2|TRBD1|many|TRBV20-1
CSASPGQKNTGELFF
TGCAGTGCTAGTCCGGGACAGAAGAACACCGGGGAGCTGTTTTTT
>TRBJ1-3|-|many|TRBV12-3/TRBV12-4
CASSFFSLRKSSGNTIYF
TGTGCCAGCAGTTTTTTCTCATTGAGAAAATCCTCTGGAAACACCATATATTTT
>TRBJ2-7|-|-|TRBV2
CASTTVLSYEQYF
TGTGCCAGCACAACGGTACTTTCCTACGAGCAGTACTTC
>TRBJ1-2|-|few|TRBV14
CASSRHGGVYGYTF
TGTGCCAGCAGCCGCCACGGGGGGGTATATGGCTACACCTTC
>TRBJ2-5|TRBD2|many|TRBV20-1
CSALKAGLQETQYF
TGCAGTGCTCTTAAAGCGGGGCTACAAGAGACCCAGTACTTC
>TRBJ2-7|-|-|TRBV29-1
CSGARGGEQYF
TGCAGCGGAGCAAGGGGGGGCGAGCAGTACTTC
>TRBJ2-2|-|-|TRBV28
CASQDMNTGELFF
TGTGCCAGCCAAGACATGAACACCGGGGAGCTGTTTTTT
>TRBJ1-1|-|many|TRBV10-1
CASSESPGINTEAFF
TGCGCCAGCAGTGAGTCCCCAGGGATCAACACTGAAGCTTTCTTT
>TRBJ1-2|TRBD1|many|TRBV2
CASSQRDSTVYGYTF
TGTGCCAGCAGTCAGAGGGACAGTACCGTCTATGGCTACACCTTC
>TRBJ1-2|TRBD1|many|TRBV13
CASSRKGTGEWYYGYTF
TGTGCCAGCAGCCGCAAAGGGACAGGGGAATGGTACTATGGCTACACCTTC
>TRBJ2-7|TRBD2|many|TRBV12-3/TRBV12-4
CASGTGTSAYEQYF
TGTGCCAGCGGAACCGGGACTAGCGCCTACGAGCAGTACTTC
>TRBJ2-7|TRBD1|many|TRBV7-8
CASSLERQGSYEQYF
TGTGCCAGCAGCTTAGAAAGACAGGGGAGCTACGAGCAGTACTTC
>TRBJ1-2|-|many|TRBV6-2/TRBV6-3
CASSFARWDIYGYTF
TGTGCCAGCAGTTTCGCTCGGTGGGATATCTATGGCTACACCTTC
>TRBJ1-5|TRBD1|many|TRBV12-3/TRBV12-4
CASRGQGLVQPQHF
TGTGCCAGCAGGGGACAGGGGCTGGTTCAGCCCCAGCATTTT
>TRBJ2-7|-|few|TRBV5-1
CASSLGPARYEQYF
TGCGCCAGCAGCCTCGGACCGGCCCGCTACGAGCAGTACTTC
>TRBJ2-7|TRBD1|many|TRBV10-3
CAISESDRGAYEQYF
TGTGCCATCAGTGAGTCGGACAGGGGTGCCTACGAGCAGTACTTC
>TRBJ2-7|-|-|TRBV28
CASTVGGTYEQYF
TGTGCCAGCACCGTGGGGGGAACCTACGAGCAGTACTTC
>TRBJ1-1|-|many|TRBV7-9
CASSLSGRFTEAFF
TGTGCCAGCAGCTTAAGCGGGCGGTTCACTGAAGCTTTCTTT
>TRBJ1-3|TRBD1|many|TRBV12-3/TRBV12-4
CASSLGGTAGNTIYF
TGTGCCAGCAGTTTAGGAGGGACAGCTGGAAACACCATATATTTT
>TRBJ2-2|TRBD2|many|TRBV7-2
CASILAGVTGELFF
TGTGCCAGCATCCTAGCGGGGGTAACCGGGGAGCTGTTTTTT
>TRBJ1-2|TRBD1|many|TRBV19
CASSPDREFYGYTF
TGTGCCAGTAGCCCGGACAGGGAGTTCTATGGCTACACCTTC
>TRBJ1-2|-|few|TRBV18
CASSPKEWGAYGYTF
TGTGCCAGCTCACCTAAAGAATGGGGGGCCTATGGCTACACCTTC
>TRBJ1-1|-|many|TRBV11-2
CASSLEEWAEAFF
TGTGCCAGCAGCTTAGAAGAATGGGCTGAAGCTTTCTTT
>TRBJ2-4|-|many|TRBV12-3/TRBV12-4
CASRAELIAKNIQYF
TGTGCCAGCCGGGCGGAGCTTATAGCCAAAAACATTCAGTACTTC
>TRBJ2-2|TRBD1|many|TRBV6-4
CASRPDRGPTGELFF
TGTGCCAGCAGGCCTGACAGGGGGCCCACCGGGGAGCTGTTTTTT
>TRBJ1-1|TRBD1|many|TRBV2
CATGTGGINTEAFF
TGTGCCACAGGGACAGGGGGGATAAACACTGAAGCTTTCTTT
>TRBJ1-1|TRBD1|many|TRBV6-1
CASSGNRGRLHTEAFF
TGTGCCAGCAGTGGAAACAGGGGGCGACTTCACACTGAAGCTTTCTTT
>TRBJ1-1|-|few|TRBV6-1
CASIGTQNTEAFF
TGTGCCAGCATTGGGACCCAGAACACTGAAGCTTTCTTT
>TRBJ1-2|TRBD1|many|TRBV19
CASSIGTVALGGYGYTF
TGTGCCAGTAGTATCGGGACAGTCGCTCTAGGGGGCTATGGCTACACCTTC
>TRBJ2-7|-|-|TRBV6-2/TRBV6-3
CASSYPGGNLGEQYF
TGTGCCAGCAGTTACCCCGGTGGGAATTTGGGCGAGCAGTACTTC
>TRBJ1-1|TRBD1|-|TRBV2
CASSEQGQVNTEAFF
TGTGCCAGCAGTGAGCAGGGACAGGTTAACACTGAAGCTTTCTTT
>TRBJ2-5|-|few|TRBV5-1
CAIVGRETQYF
TGCGCCATCGTGGGGAGGGAGACCCAGTACTTC
>TRBJ2-7|TRBD1|many|TRBV27
CASSFYRGQGLYEQYF
TGTGCCAGCAGTTTCTATAGGGGACAGGGGTTGTACGAGCAGTACTTC
>TRBJ2-7|-|-|TRBV19
CASSIPGYEQYF
TGTGCCAGTAGTATCCCGGGGTACGAGCAGTACTTC
>TRBJ1-1|-|few|TRBV29-1
CSVERAGYNTEAFF
TGCAGCGTTGAAAGAGCCGGGTACAACACTGAAGCTTTCTTT
>TRBJ2-7|TRBD1|-|TRBV7-3
CASRLDRGLGLRKQYF
TGTGCCAGCCGCTTGGACAGGGGTTTGGGACTACGTAAGCAGTACTTC
>TRBJ2-2|TRBD1|-|TRBV5-4
CASSLRQGPTGELFF
TGTGCCAGCAGCTTGCGACAGGGTCCCACCGGGGAGCTGTTTTTT
>TRBJ1-5|-|many|TRBV19
CASSISSGTPPQHF
TGTGCCAGTAGTATTTCATCAGGTACTCCGCCCCAGCATTTT
>TRBJ2-6|TRBD1|-|TRBV12-3/TRBV12-4
CASSRDRFPGANVLTF
TGTGCCAGCAGTCGGGACAGGTTCCCTGGGGCCAACGTCCTGACTTTC
>TRBJ1-5|-|many|TRBV6-2/TRBV6-3
CASSLGPYSNQPQHF
TGTGCCAGCAGCTTGGGACCCTATAGCAATCAGCCCCAGCATTTT